Sequencing of this TCR beta chain was carried out in a study of blood T cells in healthy people across ages. The second PCR ran roughly 7 to 12 cycles with a sample-barcoded 5' primer and J-beta primers. TCRdb passed the 5' RACE reads through MiXCR, listing each CDR3 protein once. The repertoire holds about 630,000 distinct CDR3 sequences, about 21% seen once, with more than 3% in the top ten. The sequence came from a man between 65 and 85 years old in good health. The sample taken for sequencing was blood.

CDR3 DNA: TGTGCCAGCAGCCCATCGACAGATGGGACAGATACGCAGTATTTT. Protein: CASSPSTDGTDTQYF. This chain uses TRBV13 with TRBJ2-3, with D possibly matching TRBD1 (5 bases). V lost 5 bases and J 3 bases, leaving 15 bases between the germline ends. This CDR3 comprises 15 residues. Germline V lookup: CDR1 PRHDT, CDR2 FYEKMQ (reference sequence).